Listed below are T cell receptor beta chains from one sample, sequenced in a study of vaccination and CD4 T cells after COVID-19. These TCRs are of unknown antigen specificity. Each CDR3 protein is one row after TCRdb ran MiXCR on the PCR reads. The sample shows 14,000 to 15,000 distinct CDR3 sequences, around two fifths of them seen only once. Material: CD4+ T cells from blood, cultured in vitro. The receptors were sampled from a human donor who had recovered from COVID-19. CDR3s include the opening cysteine and the closing phenylalanine or tryptophan. D genes are given only for firm matches. Size values are once, few and many counts, or a class for expanded clones, and some rows have none.

D: TRBD1
J: TRBJ2-7
size: few
V: TRBV7-2
length: 16
DNA: TGTGCCAGCAGCCCGGGGACAGGGGGATTCTCCTACGAGCAGTACTTC
CDR3: CASSPGTGGFSYEQYF

D: TRBD1
J: TRBJ1-1
size: .
V: TRBV20-1
length: 12
DNA: TGCAGTGCTCTAACGGGGACAGGGGGTGCTTTCTTT
CDR3: CSALTGTGGAFF

D: .
J: TRBJ1-2
size: large
V: TRBV27
length: 13
DNA: TGTGCCAGCAGTTTGTCAGGGGCCTATGGCTACACCTTC
CDR3: CASSLSGAYGYTF

D: .
J: TRBJ2-7
size: .
V: TRBV2
length: 12
DNA: TGTGCCAGCAGCGTATGGGGGCGCGAGCAGTACTTC
CDR3: CASSVWGREQYF

D: .
J: TRBJ1-5
size: .
V: TRBV12-3/TRBV12-4
length: 15
DNA: TGTGCCAGCAGCTCCAGGGGTTCGAGCAATCAGCCCCAGCATTTT
CDR3: CASSSRGSSNQPQHF

D: .
J: TRBJ1-3
size: .
V: TRBV20-1
length: 14
DNA: TGCAGTGCTAGATTTGAAGGTAGAGGAAACACCATATATTTT
CDR3: CSARFEGRGNTIYF

D: .
J: TRBJ2-7
size: .
V: TRBV24-1
length: 16
DNA: TGTGCCACCAGTGAACCTGCAGGTGGAGGGGCCTACGAGCAGTACTTC
CDR3: CATSEPAGGGAYEQYF

D: .
J: TRBJ1-6
size: .
V: TRBV5-6
length: 15
DNA: TGTGCCGGCAGCTTGGATTCAGGGTCGAATTCACCCCTCCACTTT
CDR3: CAGSLDSGSNSPLHF

D: .
J: TRBJ1-3
size: .
V: TRBV6-1
length: 16
DNA: TGTGCCAGCAGCACGGTCTGGCAGGCAGCAGGAAACACCATATATTTT
CDR3: CASSTVWQAAGNTIYF

D: .
J: TRBJ2-1
size: .
V: TRBV4-1
length: 17
DNA: TGCGCCAGCAGCCAAGATGGGGGGGACAATCCCTACAATGAGCAGTTCTTC
CDR3: CASSQDGGDNPYNEQFF

D: .
J: TRBJ1-5
size: .
V: TRBV29-1
length: 12
DNA: TGCAGCGTTCAAACAGGGAATCAGCCCCAGCATTTT
CDR3: CSVQTGNQPQHF

D: TRBD2
J: TRBJ2-5
size: .
V: TRBV20-1
length: 13
DNA: TGCAGTGCTCCCCGGTGGGGGGGGGAGACCCAGTACTTC
CDR3: CSAPRWGGETQYF

D: .
J: TRBJ2-3
size: .
V: TRBV6-1
length: 14
DNA: TGTGCCAGCAAGGGGAGCGGCCGCACAGATACGCAGTATTTT
CDR3: CASKGSGRTDTQYF

D: .
J: TRBJ1-1
size: .
V: TRBV6-2/TRBV6-3
length: 13
DNA: TGTGCCAGCAGTTCCCCGTTGAACACTGAAGCTTTCTTT
CDR3: CASSSPLNTEAFF

D: .
J: TRBJ2-1
size: .
V: TRBV6-2/TRBV6-3
length: 14
DNA: TGTGCCAGCAGTCCCCTGGGACACTACAATGAGCAGTTCTTC
CDR3: CASSPLGHYNEQFF

D: TRBD1
J: TRBJ1-2
size: few
V: TRBV7-9
length: 17
DNA: TGTGCCAGCAGCTTGACCGGGACAGGTGACCCTGTCTATGGCTACACCTTC
CDR3: CASSLTGTGDPVYGYTF

D: .
J: TRBJ1-1
size: .
V: TRBV7-2
length: 15
DNA: TGTGCCAGCAGCTTTGGGCGGGGGGCGAACACTGAAGCTTTCTTT
CDR3: CASSFGRGANTEAFF

D: TRBD2
J: TRBJ2-1
size: once
V: TRBV19
length: 16
DNA: TGTGCCAGTAGTAGGACTAGCGGATTCTCCTACAATGAGCAGTTCTTC
CDR3: CASSRTSGFSYNEQFF

D: TRBD1
J: TRBJ1-5
size: .
V: TRBV20-1
length: 13
DNA: TGCAGTGCTAGCCAGACAGGGGCCCAGCCCCAGCATTTT
CDR3: CSASQTGAQPQHF

D: .
J: TRBJ1-1
size: few
V: TRBV30
length: 12
DNA: TGTGCCTGGAGTCCCCGGGTCTCTGAAGCTTTCTTT
CDR3: CAWSPRVSEAFF

D: .
J: TRBJ1-1
size: .
V: TRBV10-3
length: 16
DNA: TGTGCCATCAGCGCATGGGGGACGGGGGCGAGAACTGAAGCTTTCTTT
CDR3: CAISAWGTGARTEAFF

D: TRBD1
J: TRBJ1-1
size: .
V: TRBV14
length: 14
DNA: TGTGCCAGCAGCCAATTCGCACAGGGGACCGAAGCTTTCTTT
CDR3: CASSQFAQGTEAFF

D: TRBD2
J: TRBJ2-3
size: .
V: TRBV5-1
length: 14
DNA: TGCGCCAGCAGCGACCCTAGCGGAACAGATACGCAGTATTTT
CDR3: CASSDPSGTDTQYF

D: TRBD2
J: TRBJ2-7
size: .
V: TRBV2
length: 13
DNA: TGTGCCAGCAGGACTAGCGGCTCTTACGAGCAGTACTTC
CDR3: CASRTSGSYEQYF

D: TRBD1
J: TRBJ1-6
size: few
V: TRBV12-3/TRBV12-4
length: 13
DNA: TGTGCCAGCAGTCAGGGGGCCGGATCACCCCTCCACTTT
CDR3: CASSQGAGSPLHF

D: .
J: TRBJ1-1
size: .
V: TRBV27
length: 14
DNA: TGTGCCAGCAGCTCCACACCGGGAAGGGGTGAAGCTTTCTTT
CDR3: CASSSTPGRGEAFF

D: .
J: TRBJ1-1
size: .
V: TRBV24-1
length: 11
DNA: TGTGCCACCAGTGATTTTACTGAAGCTTTCTTT
CDR3: CATSDFTEAFF

D: .
J: TRBJ2-2
size: .
V: TRBV7-9
length: 19
DNA: TGTGCCAGCAGCTTAGGGTTAAGAAGTTGGGAAAGGAACACCGGGGAGCTGTTTTTT
CDR3: CASSLGLRSWERNTGELFF

D: .
J: TRBJ2-2
size: .
V: TRBV5-1
length: 15
DNA: TGCGCCAGCAGCTTGGACAGACCGAACACCGGGGAGCTGTTTTTT
CDR3: CASSLDRPNTGELFF

D: .
J: TRBJ1-1
size: few
V: TRBV6-1
length: 17
DNA: TGTGCCAGCAGTGGACCGTCGAAGGGGATATTGAACACTGAAGCTTTCTTT
CDR3: CASSGPSKGILNTEAFF

D: .
J: TRBJ2-7
size: .
V: TRBV11-2
length: 16
DNA: TGTGCCAGCAGCCTTACGACAGGCTACTATTCCTACGAGCAGTACTTC
CDR3: CASSLTTGYYSYEQYF

D: .
J: TRBJ2-3
size: .
V: TRBV7-9
length: 14
DNA: TGTGCCAGCAGCTTTTCCTCTAGCACAGATACGCAGTATTTT
CDR3: CASSFSSSTDTQYF

D: .
J: TRBJ2-7
size: few
V: TRBV2
length: 14
DNA: TGTGCCAGCAGTAAGGGTCCTTTAACCTACGAGCAGTACTTC
CDR3: CASSKGPLTYEQYF

D: TRBD1
J: TRBJ1-5
size: once
V: TRBV19
length: 15
DNA: TGTGCCAGTAGTACCCTGACAGGGGGAAACCAGCCCCAGCATTTT
CDR3: CASSTLTGGNQPQHF

D: .
J: TRBJ2-6
size: .
V: TRBV6-1
length: 18
DNA: TGTGCCAGCAGTAAGCCCTCTTCCCCGGCTTCTGGGGCCAACGTCCTGACTTTC
CDR3: CASSKPSSPASGANVLTF

D: .
J: TRBJ1-1
size: few
V: TRBV11-1
length: 15
DNA: TGTGCCAGCAGCGTCGACGAAACGCAGAACACTGAAGCTTTCTTT
CDR3: CASSVDETQNTEAFF